This TCR beta chain appears in the sequencing data of a study of blood T cell repertoires in COVID-19. The overall study: The United States, Italy and Spain provided the acute and convalescent COVID-19 samples. From T cells, B-cell-depleted T cells, or PBMCs came the material, which was cDNA or gDNA.

Trimming removed 1 base from V and 0 bases from J, with 10 bases in between. Germline-derived CDR1 and CDR2 are GTSNPN and SVGIG (reference sequence). The CDR3 has 15 residues. Original analysis: Estimated nucleated cell counts came from reference gene primer amplification. The repertoire was sequenced with immunoSEQ multiplex PCR; TCRdb's copy has only in-frame clones and lacks some. V and J calls and clone size are given by that table; D and trimming were obtained from the DNA. The table shows some 230,000 clones, with about four fifths occurring only once. V gene TRBV30 combines with J gene TRBJ1-3; no reliable D call. The sample comprised peripheral blood. This TCR was sampled from a woman aged 55 to 70 with acute or convalescent COVID-19. The CDR3 DNA follows: TGTGCCTGGAGTGCGGTCAGGCCCTCTGGAAACACCATATATTTT. Translating gives CAWSAVRPSGNTIYF.